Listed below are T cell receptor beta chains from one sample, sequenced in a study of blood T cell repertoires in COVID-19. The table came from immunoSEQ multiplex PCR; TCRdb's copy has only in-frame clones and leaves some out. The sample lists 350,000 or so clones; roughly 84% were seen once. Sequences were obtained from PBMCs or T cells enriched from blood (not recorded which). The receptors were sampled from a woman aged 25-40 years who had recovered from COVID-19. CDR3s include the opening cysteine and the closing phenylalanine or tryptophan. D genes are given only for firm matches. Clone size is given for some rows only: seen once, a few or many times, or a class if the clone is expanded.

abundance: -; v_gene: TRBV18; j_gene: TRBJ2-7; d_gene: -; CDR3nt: TGTGCCAGCTCACCACCAAACAGGGTTGTGGGGATGCACTTC; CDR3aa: CASSPPNRVVGMHF
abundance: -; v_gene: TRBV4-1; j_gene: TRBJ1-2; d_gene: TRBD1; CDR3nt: TGCGCCAGCAGCCAAGATCGACAGGGAGCTAACTATGGCTACACCTTC; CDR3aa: CASSQDRQGANYGYTF
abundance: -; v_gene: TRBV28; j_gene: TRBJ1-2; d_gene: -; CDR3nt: TGTGCCAGCACCCGACTAAAGGAACTTTTTGGACGAAACTATGGCTACACCTTC; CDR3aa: CASTRLKELFGRNYGYTF
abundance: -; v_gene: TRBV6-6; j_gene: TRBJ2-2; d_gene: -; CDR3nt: TGTGCCAGCAGTTTTCCTGCGGTGGGCACCGGGGAGCTGTTTTTT; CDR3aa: CASSFPAVGTGELFF
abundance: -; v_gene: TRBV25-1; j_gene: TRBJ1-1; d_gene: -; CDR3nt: TGTGCCAGCAGTGACCTTGCTCGGGGTGGTGAAGCTTTCTTT; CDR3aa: CASSDLARGGEAFF
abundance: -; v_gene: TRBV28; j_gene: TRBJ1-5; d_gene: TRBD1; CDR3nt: TGTGCCAGCAGGACAGGGGGACTAAGCAATCAGCCCCAGCATTTT; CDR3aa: CASRTGGLSNQPQHF
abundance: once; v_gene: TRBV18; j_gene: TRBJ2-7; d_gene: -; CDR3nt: TGTGCCAGCTCGTCTGGGGGGAGCAACCTAGTCGTGCAGTACTTC; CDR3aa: CASSSGGSNLVVQYF
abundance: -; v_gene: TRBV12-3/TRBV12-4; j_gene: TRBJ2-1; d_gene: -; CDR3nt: TGTGCCAGTAACCGGGACTCCCTTGTTGAGCAGTTCTTC; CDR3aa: CASNRDSLVEQFF
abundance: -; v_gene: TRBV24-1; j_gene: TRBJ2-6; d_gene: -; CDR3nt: TGTGCCACCAGTGATTTTTCCGGGTCTGGGGCCAACGTCCTGACTTTC; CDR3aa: CATSDFSGSGANVLTF
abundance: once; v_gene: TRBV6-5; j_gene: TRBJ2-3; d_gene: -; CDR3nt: TGTGCCAGCAGTAGGAGGGAGACAGATACGCAGTATTTT; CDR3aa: CASSRRETDTQYF
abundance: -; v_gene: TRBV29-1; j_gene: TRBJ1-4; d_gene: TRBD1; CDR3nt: TGCAGCGGCTCGACAGGGAATGAAAAACTGTTTTTT; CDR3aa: CSGSTGNEKLFF
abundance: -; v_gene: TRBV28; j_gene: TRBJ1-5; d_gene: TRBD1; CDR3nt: TGTGCCAGCAGTTTTGGACAGGGGGCTCCAGGGGGCAATCAGCCCCAGCATTTT; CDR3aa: CASSFGQGAPGGNQPQHF
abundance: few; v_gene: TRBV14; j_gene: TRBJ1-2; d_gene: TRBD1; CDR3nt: TGTGCCAGCAGCCAAGGGACAGGGCGAGGCTATGGCTACACCTTC; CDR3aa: CASSQGTGRGYGYTF
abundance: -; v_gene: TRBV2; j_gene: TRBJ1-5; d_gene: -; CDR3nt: TGTGCCAGCAGTGAACGGGGGGTAAAGCCCCAGCATTTT; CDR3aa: CASSERGVKPQHF
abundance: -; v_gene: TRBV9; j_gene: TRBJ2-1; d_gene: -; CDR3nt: TGTGCCAGCAGCCCCACTGGACAACAGATGTTCTACAATGAGCAGTTCTTC; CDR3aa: CASSPTGQQMFYNEQFF
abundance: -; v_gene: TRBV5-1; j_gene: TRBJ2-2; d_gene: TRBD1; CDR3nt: TGCGCCAGCAGCTTTATGACAGGGGGAACCGGGGAGCTGTTTTTT; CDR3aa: CASSFMTGGTGELFF
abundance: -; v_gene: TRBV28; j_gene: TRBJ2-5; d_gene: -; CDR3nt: TGTGCCAGCACCCGGACAGATGCCGAGACCCAGTACTTC; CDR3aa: CASTRTDAETQYF
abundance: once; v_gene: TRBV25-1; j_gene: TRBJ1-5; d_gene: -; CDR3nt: TGTGCCAGCTTCAAGGGGTTCCAGCCCCAGCATTTT; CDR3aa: CASFKGFQPQHF
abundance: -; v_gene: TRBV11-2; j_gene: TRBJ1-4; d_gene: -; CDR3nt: TGTGCCAGCAGACTTCGGGGTGGTGAAAAACTGTTTTTT; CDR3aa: CASRLRGGEKLFF
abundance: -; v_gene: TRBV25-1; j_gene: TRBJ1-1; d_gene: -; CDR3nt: TGTGCCAGCAGTGACCGGGGGGCTAGCGGGAACACTGAAGCTTTCTTT; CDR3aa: CASSDRGASGNTEAFF
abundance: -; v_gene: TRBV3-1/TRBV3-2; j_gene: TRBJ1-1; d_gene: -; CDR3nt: TGTGCCAGCAGCCCGCGCGACAGAGACACTGAAGCTTTCTTT; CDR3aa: CASSPRDRDTEAFF
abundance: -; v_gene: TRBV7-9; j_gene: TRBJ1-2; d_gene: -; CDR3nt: TGTGCCAGCAGGCCTTATAGCGGGTCGGACTATGGCTACACCTTC; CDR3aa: CASRPYSGSDYGYTF
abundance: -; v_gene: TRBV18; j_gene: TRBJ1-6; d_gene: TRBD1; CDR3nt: TGTGCCAGCTCACCAGACCCGGGACAGAATTCACCCCTCCACTTT; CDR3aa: CASSPDPGQNSPLHF
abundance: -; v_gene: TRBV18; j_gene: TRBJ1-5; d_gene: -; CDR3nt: TGTGCCAGCTCACCCAGTCGACCCAGGGGCAATCAGCCCCAGCATTTT; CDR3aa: CASSPSRPRGNQPQHF
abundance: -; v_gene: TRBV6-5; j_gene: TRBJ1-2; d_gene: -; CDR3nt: TGTGCCCTAAATGTAGCAGGGCTCTATGGCTACACCTTC; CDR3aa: CALNVAGLYGYTF
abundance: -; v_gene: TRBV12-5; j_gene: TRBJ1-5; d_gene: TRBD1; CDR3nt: TGTGCTAGTGGTTTGGTGAAAGGGACAGAACATCAGCCCCAGCATTTT; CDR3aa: CASGLVKGTEHQPQHF
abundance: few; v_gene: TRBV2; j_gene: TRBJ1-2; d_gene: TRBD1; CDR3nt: TGTGCCAGCAGTTGGACAGGGGCGGGCGGCTACACCTTC; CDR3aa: CASSWTGAGGYTF
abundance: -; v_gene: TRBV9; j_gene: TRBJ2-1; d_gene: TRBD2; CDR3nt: TGTGCCAGCAGCGTAGTTGGCGGGGGGGCTTTCAATGAGCAGTTCTTC; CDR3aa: CASSVVGGGAFNEQFF
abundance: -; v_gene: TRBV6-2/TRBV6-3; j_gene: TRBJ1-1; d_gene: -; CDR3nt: TGTGCCAGCAGTTTGACAGATAAAGCTTTCTTT; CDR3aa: CASSLTDKAFF
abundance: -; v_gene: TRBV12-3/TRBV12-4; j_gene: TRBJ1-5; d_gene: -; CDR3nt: TGTGCCAGCAGTATCTCAGAGGGCCAGCCCCAGCATTTT; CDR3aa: CASSISEGQPQHF
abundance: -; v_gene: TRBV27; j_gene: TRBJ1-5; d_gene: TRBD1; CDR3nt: TGTGCCAGCACCACAGGGGCCCAGCCCCAGCATTTT; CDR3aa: CASTTGAQPQHF
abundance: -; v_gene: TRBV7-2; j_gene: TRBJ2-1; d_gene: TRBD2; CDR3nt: TGTGCCAGCAGCTTAGCAGCGGGGGCCTACAATGAGCAGTTCTTC; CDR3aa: CASSLAAGAYNEQFF
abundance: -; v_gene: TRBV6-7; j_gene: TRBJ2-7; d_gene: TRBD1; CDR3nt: TGTGCCAGCAGTTCCCAAAGCTGGGGACAGGGGGACTTCTCCTACGAGCAGTACTTC; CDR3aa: CASSSQSWGQGDFSYEQYF
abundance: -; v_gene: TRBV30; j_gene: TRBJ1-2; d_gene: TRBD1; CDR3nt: TGTGCCTGGAGTGGGACAGGGTGGGATGGCTACACCTTC; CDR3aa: CAWSGTGWDGYTF
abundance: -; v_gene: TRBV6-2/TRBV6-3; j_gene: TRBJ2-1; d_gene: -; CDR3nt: TGTGCCAGCAGTTACCTGAGGTACAATGAGCAGTTCTTC; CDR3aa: CASSYLRYNEQFF
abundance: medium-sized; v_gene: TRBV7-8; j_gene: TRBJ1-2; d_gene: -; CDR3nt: TGTGCCAGCAGCCCTACCTCTTCTAACTATGGCTACACCTTC; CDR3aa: CASSPTSSNYGYTF
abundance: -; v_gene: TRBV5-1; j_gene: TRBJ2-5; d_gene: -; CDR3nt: TGCGCCAGCAGCTGGAGACAGACTGAGGAGACCCAGTACTTC; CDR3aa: CASSWRQTEETQYF
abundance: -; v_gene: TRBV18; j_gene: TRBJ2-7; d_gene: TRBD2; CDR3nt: TGTGCCAGCTCCCCTACTAGCGGGGATTACTATGAGCAGTACTTC; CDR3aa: CASSPTSGDYYEQYF
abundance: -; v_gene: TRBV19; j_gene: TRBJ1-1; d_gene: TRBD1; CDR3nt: TGTGCCAGTAGACGAGAAGACAGGGCGGGGACTGAAGCTTTCTTT; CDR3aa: CASRREDRAGTEAFF
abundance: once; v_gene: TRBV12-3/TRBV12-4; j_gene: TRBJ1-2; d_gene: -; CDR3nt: TGTGCCAGCAGTCCATCAGGTAGCTATGGCTACACCTTC; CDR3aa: CASSPSGSYGYTF
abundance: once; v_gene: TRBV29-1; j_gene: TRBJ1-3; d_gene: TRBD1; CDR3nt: TGCAGCGTATTACAGGGGGCTGGAAACACCATATATTTT; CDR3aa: CSVLQGAGNTIYF
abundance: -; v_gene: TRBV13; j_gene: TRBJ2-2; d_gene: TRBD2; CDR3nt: TGTGCCAGCAGCAAGAAGGGACAGGGGCCCGGGACTAGCGGGGCGAACACCGGGGAGCTGTTTTTT; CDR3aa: CASSKKGQGPGTSGANTGELFF
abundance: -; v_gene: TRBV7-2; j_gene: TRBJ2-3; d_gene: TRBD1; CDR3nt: TGTGCCAGCAGTCCGGGACAGAGCACAGATACGCAGTATTTT; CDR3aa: CASSPGQSTDTQYF
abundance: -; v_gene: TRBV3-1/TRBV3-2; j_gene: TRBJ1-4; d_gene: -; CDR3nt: TGTGCCAGCAGCCAACCGGGACAAAATAATGAAAAACTGTTTTTT; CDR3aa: CASSQPGQNNEKLFF
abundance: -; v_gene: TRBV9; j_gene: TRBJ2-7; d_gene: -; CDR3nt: TGTGCCAGCAGCGTAGATCTGCGCTCCTACGAGCAGTACTTC; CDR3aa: CASSVDLRSYEQYF
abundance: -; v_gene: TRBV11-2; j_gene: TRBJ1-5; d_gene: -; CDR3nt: TGTGCCAGCAGCTTAGGGACCGGGCAGGGTAATCAGCCCCAGCATTTT; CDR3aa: CASSLGTGQGNQPQHF
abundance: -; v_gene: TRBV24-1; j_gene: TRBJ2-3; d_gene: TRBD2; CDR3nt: TGTCCCCTAAGTTCCGAGGGACTAGCGGGGGGCCCTAGCACAGATACGCAGTATTTT; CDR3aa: CPLSSEGLAGGPSTDTQYF
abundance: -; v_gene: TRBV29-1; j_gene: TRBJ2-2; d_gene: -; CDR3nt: TGCAGCGTTTACAAGTCCGGGGGTTTCACCGGGGAGCTGTTTTTT; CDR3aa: CSVYKSGGFTGELFF
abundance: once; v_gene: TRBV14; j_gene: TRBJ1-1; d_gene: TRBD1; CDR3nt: TGTGCCAGCAGCCAAGCCGGGACAGGGTGGGTGAACACTGAAGCTTTCTTT; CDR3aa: CASSQAGTGWVNTEAFF
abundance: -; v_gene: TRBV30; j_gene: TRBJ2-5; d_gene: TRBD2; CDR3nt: TGTGCCACCGCGGGGGTTAAGGGGGAGACCCAGTACTTC; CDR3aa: CATAGVKGETQYF
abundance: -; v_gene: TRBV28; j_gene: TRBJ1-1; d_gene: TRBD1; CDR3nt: TGTGCCAGCAAAGAGAGGGGACAGATTAACACTGAAGCTTTCTTT; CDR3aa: CASKERGQINTEAFF
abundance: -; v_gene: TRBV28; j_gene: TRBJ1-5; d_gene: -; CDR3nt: TGTGCCAGCAGTCCATTCAACGGGCAGCCCCAGCATTTT; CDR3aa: CASSPFNGQPQHF
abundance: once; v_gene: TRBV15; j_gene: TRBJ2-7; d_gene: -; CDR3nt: TGTGCCACCAGCAGGGTCGACACTTACGAGCAGTACTTC; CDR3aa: CATSRVDTYEQYF